This TCR beta chain is drawn from a study of blood T cell repertoires in COVID-19. In the source study's methods: Quantification of nucleated cells was approximated via reference gene primer amplification. Measured with immunoSEQ multiplex PCR; TCRdb has only the in-frame clones, and not every one. That table is the source of V, J and clone size, and D and trimming were worked out from the DNA. The sample carries roughly 380,000 clones, roughly 90% recorded once. The V end lost 0 bases, the J end lost 6 bases, and 6 bases lay between the germline ends. CDR3 length: 13 residues. Germline CDR1 and CDR2: LNHNV and YYDKDF (reference sequence).

The chain couples TRBV15 to TRBJ1-5; D unclear. Sequenced sample: peripheral blood. This clonotype was sampled from a woman aged 40 to 50 with COVID-19, enrolled during active disease. CDR3 sequence reads: CATSRDTGQPQHF. The CDR3 DNA reads as TGTGCCACCAGCAGAGATACGGGTCAGCCCCAGCATTTT.